Listed here are 21 T cell receptor beta chains from one sample, sequenced in a study of T cells in Graves' hyperthyroidism and ophthalmopathy. TCR beta CDR3 regions were amplified from RNA transcripts. Carried out on the TCR CDR3, a first-round RT-PCR used the HTBI primer set. TCRdb re-called the multiplex PCR reads with MiXCR, one entry per CDR3 protein. The table lists hundreds of thousands of distinct CDR3 sequences, 13% to 15% of them singletons, with about 21% in the top ten. Sequenced input: blood. These receptor sequences come from a woman aged 55-70 years with Graves' ophthalmopathy.

This chain links TRBV7-9 with TRBJ2-1; 11 bases are a match to TRBD1. With 8 bases clipped from V and 8 bases from J, the junction kept 14 bases outside the gene matches. Looked up from germline, CDR1 is SEHNR and CDR2 is FQNEAQ (reference sequence). The CDR3 has 16 amino acids. CDR3 protein: CASCASGTGGSDEQFF. The CDR3, as DNA: TGTGCCAGCTGCGCGTCCGGGACAGGGGGTTCGGATGAGCAGTTCTTC.

This clonotype showed up many times. V is TRBV20-1 and J is TRBJ2-7, with TRBD1 matching 8 bases. Per the germline V gene, CDR1 is DFQATT and CDR2 is SNEGSKA (reference sequence). The CDR3 contains 14 residues. J was trimmed by 4 bases and V by 5 bases; bases with no gene match: 10. CDR3 sequence reads: CSAQNRDRLYEQYF. DNA for the CDR3: TGCAGTGCTCAAAACCGGGACAGGCTTTACGAGCAGTACTTC.

This clonotype has a count of ten or more. The chain uses TRBV20-1 and TRBJ2-2, with 7 bases fitting TRBD2. The CDR3 runs to 13 residues. CDR1 is DFQATT, CDR2 SNEGSKA, per germline (reference sequence). V trimming: 4 bases; J trimming: 1 base; junction bases outside the gene matches: 0. This chain's CDR3 is CSAKRENTGELFF. DNA for the CDR3: TGCAGTGCTAAGCGGGAGAACACCGGGGAGCTGTTTTTT.

This clonotype was counted many times. The V gene is TRBV5-1, the J gene TRBJ2-3, with TRBD2 matching 7 bases. This CDR3 has 15 residues. V was pared by 2 bases and J by 4 bases, with 7 bases of the junction left unmatched. Germline V CDR1 and CDR2: SGHRS, YFSETQ. The CDR3 spells CASSFRGGSADTQYF. CDR3 in DNA: TGCGCCAGCAGCTTTCGGGGCGGGAGCGCAGATACGCAGTATTTT.

This clonotype was counted only a few times. Written as DNA, the CDR3 is TGTGCCACCAGTGACCCCACACGGGCCGGGGAGCTGTTTTTT. This gives the protein CATSDPTRAGELFF. The chain links TRBV24-1 to TRBJ2-2; D not resolved. With 4 bases removed from V and 6 bases from J, the gap between germline ends came to 11 bases. The CDR3 extends over 14 amino acids. Per the germline V gene, CDR1 is KGHDR and CDR2 is SFDVKD.

This clonotype was seen many times. The chain has TRBV28 and TRBJ2-2, with TRBD1 identical over 7 bases. Germline CDR1 and CDR2: MDHEN and SYDVKM. This CDR3 has 15 amino acids. Trimming took 8 bases from V and 2 from J; bases not matched to a gene: 8. CDR3 DNA: TGTGCCAGCCATATGCGGACAGGCAACACCGGGGAGCTGTTTTTT. Protein: CASHMRTGNTGELFF. Full variable domain (rest looked up from reference TRBV28 and TRBJ2-2): DVKVTQSSRYLVKRTGEKVFLECVQDMDHENMFWYRQDPGLGLRLIYFSYDVKMKEKGDIPEGYSVSREKKERFSLILESASTNQTSMYLCASHMRTGNTGELFFGEGSRLTVL.

This clonotype was found many times. The rearrangement uses TRBV20-1 and TRBJ2-5, with D possibly TRBD1 on 5 matching bases. This CDR3 is built from 11 residues. Trimming shortened V by 1 base and J by 11 bases, and 11 bases separated the two germline ends. Germline-derived CDR1 and CDR2 are DFQATT and SNEGSKA (reference sequence). The CDR3 region is CSARADRQQYF. The CDR3 nucleotides read TGCAGTGCTAGAGCCGACAGACAACAGTACTTC.

V gene TRBV19 combines with J gene TRBJ2-3; TRBD2 matches at 7 bases. Germline CDR1 is LNHDA and CDR2 is SQIVND (reference sequence). Trimming cost V 5 bases and J 5 bases; bases outside gene matches: 10. The CDR3 runs to 15 residues. In nucleotides, the CDR3 is TGTGCCAGTAGTGGGGGGGGAGGGTCAGGAGATACGCAGTATTTT. Translation: CASSGGGGSGDTQYF.

This chain links TRBV29-1 with TRBJ1-1; D gene uncertain. Per germline, CDR1 SQVTM and CDR2 ANQGSEA. This CDR3 is 13 amino acids long. V lost 4 bases and J 2 bases, leaving 11 bases between the germline ends. The CDR3, as DNA: TGCAGCGTTGTGCGGCAGACCAACACTGAAGCTTTCTTT. Translating it yields CSVVRQTNTEAFF.

This clonotype was picked up a small number of times. V gene TRBV10-3 combines with J gene TRBJ2-3; 9 positions agree with TRBD2. Trimming at V came to 0 bases and at J to 2 bases, leaving 9 bases not matched to a gene. This CDR3 is 18 amino acids long. The V gene's germline CDR1 is ENHRY and CDR2 SYGVKD. The CDR3 region has the DNA TGTGCCATCAGTGAGTCGGGGCCTAGCGGGGACAACACAGATACGCAGTATTTT. Translated, it gives CAISESGPSGDNTDTQYF.

In this sample, this clonotype turned up many times. The chain has TRBV6-1 and TRBJ1-5, with D perhaps TRBD1 (5 bases). The CDR3 length is 16 residues. The germline V and J ends were trimmed by 0 bases and 5 bases, with 14 bases remaining between them. In germline, CDR1 is MNHNS, CDR2 SASEGT. The CDR3 DNA reads as TGTGCCAGCAGTGAAGCAGCGGGGGTGGGGGATCAGCCCCAGCATTTT. It codes for CASSEAAGVGDQPQHF.

In this sample, this clonotype turned up a few times. V and J are TRBV19 and TRBJ2-1; 13 positions agree with TRBD2. From germline, CDR1 is LNHDA and CDR2 SQIVND (reference sequence). The CDR3 runs 18 residues. J was trimmed by 3 bases and V by 1 base; bases with no gene match: 6. CDR3 loop: CASSIVTSGRAFYNEQFF. CDR3 in DNA: TGTGCCAGTAGTATAGTAACTAGCGGGAGGGCGTTCTACAATGAGCAGTTCTTC.

The chain uses TRBV5-1 and TRBJ2-5, with 10 bases fitting TRBD1. Per the germline V gene, CDR1 is SGHRS and CDR2 is YFSETQ. J was trimmed by 7 bases and V by 7 bases; bases with no gene match: 13. The CDR3 totals 15 residues. The CDR3 coding sequence is TGCGCCAGCGGCCGGACAGGGGGTACGATCCGGACCCAGTACTTC. Its protein product is CASGRTGGTIRTQYF.

Turning to this clonotype: A read error may be the cause here, since a much bigger clone is one base away. The rearrangement uses TRBV5-1 and TRBJ1-5; D is ambiguous. Per germline, CDR1 SGHRS and CDR2 YFSETQ. Trimming cost V 4 bases and J 9 bases, with 8 bases left between them. The CDR3 is made up of 11 amino acids. CDR3 sequence reads: CASSPPGPQHF. The CDR3 DNA reads as TGCGCCAGCAGCCCCCCCGGGCCCCAGCATTTT.

This clonotype has more than one count but fewer than ten. The rearrangement joins TRBV9 to TRBJ2-2; TRBD2 aligns across 8 bases. Germline V gene lookup returns CDR1 SGDLS and CDR2 YYNGEE. V lost 0 bases to trimming and J lost 5 bases; unmatched junction nucleotides: 6. The CDR3 runs 16 residues. This CDR3 is CASSVGAGGGTGELFF. The DNA for the CDR3 is TGTGCCAGCAGCGTAGGGGCGGGAGGTGGTACCGGGGAGCTGTTTTTT.

This clonotype occurred many times. The chain combines TRBV7-9 with TRBJ2-1, with TRBD2 identical over 10 bases. V trimming: 4 bases; J trimming: 6 bases; junction bases outside the gene matches: 6. CDR3 length: 15 residues. Germline lookup yields CDR1 SEHNR and CDR2 FQNEAQ (reference sequence). CDR3 nucleotides: TGTGCCAGCAGCTACGGAGCGGGAGGGGTCAATGAGCAGTTCTTC. This gives the protein CASSYGAGGVNEQFF. Looking up the rest from reference TRBV7-9 and TRBJ2-1 gives the full variable domain: DTGVSQNPRHKITKRGQNVTFRCDPISEHNRLYWYRQTLGQGPEFLTYFQNEAQLEKSRLLSDRFSAERPKGSFSTLEIQRTEQGDSAMYLCASSYGAGGVNEQFFGPGTRLTVL.

V and J are TRBV19 and TRBJ2-3; 7 bases are a match to TRBD2. Germline V gene data show CDR1 as LNHDA and CDR2 as SQIVND (reference sequence). Trimming removed 5 bases from V and 5 bases from J; junction bases left unmatched: 10. CDR3 size: 15 residues. CDR3 sequence: CASSPRAGEIDTQYF. In DNA form, the CDR3 reads TGTGCCAGTAGTCCCCGGGCGGGGGAGATAGATACGCAGTATTTT.

This clonotype was counted ten times or more. This chain uses TRBV27 with TRBJ2-7; 7 nucleotides agree with TRBD1. Germline CDR1 reads MNHEY; CDR2 reads SMNVEV (reference sequence). This CDR3 spans 13 amino acids. V was pared by 7 bases and J by 0 bases, with 3 bases of the junction left unmatched. CDR3 sequence: CASKGDSSYEQYF. CDR3 nucleotide sequence: TGTGCCAGCAAGGGGGACAGCTCCTACGAGCAGTACTTC.

This clonotype has a handful of counts. V usage is TRBV10-2 and J usage is TRBJ1-4; TRBD1 is a possible D gene (6 bases). Germline V CDR1 and CDR2: WSHSY, SAAADI. CDR3 size: 13 residues. Trimming removed 7 bases at V and 13 bases at J, with 19 bases between. This CDR3 reads CASKESGALRLFF. CDR3 sequence (DNA): TGCGCCAGCAAGGAGTCAGGGGCCCTAAGACTGTTTTTT.

In its sample, this clonotype was seen many times. V usage is TRBV20-1 and J usage is TRBJ2-1; tentatively, D is TRBD1 (6 bases). The ends were cut back, 6 bases at V and 7 bases at J, with 25 bases in the middle. The CDR3 is made up of 16 amino acids. CDR1 is DFQATT, CDR2 SNEGSKA, per germline (reference sequence). Here the CDR3 DNA reads TGCAGTGCCCAGACCCGGGCAGGGGAGTATTATAATGAGCAGTTCTTC. This sequence encodes CSAQTRAGEYYNEQFF.

The chain carries TRBV6-1 and TRBJ2-4; 7 nucleotides match TRBD2. With V trimmed by 8 bases and J by 8 bases, 3 bases remained unmatched. CDR1 and CDR2 from the germline V gene are MNHNS and SASEGT. This CDR3 spans 11 amino acids. The CDR3 DNA reads as TGTGCCAGCGGCCGGGGGGACATTCAGTACTTC. Translated, it gives CASGRGDIQYF.